This TCR beta chain was captured by sequencing in a study of shared clonotypes between healthy human individuals. Study details: Aged between 18 and 49, the donors were two women and three men.

Only Caucasian adults living in Nashville, Tennessee made up the donor group. Germline V gene data show CDR1 as ENHRY and CDR2 as SYGVKD. V lost 4 bases to trimming and J lost 1 base; unmatched junction nucleotides: 2. The CDR3 runs 14 residues. Study conclusions and caveats: Sequencing depth was a factor that was expected to affect clonotype sharing among donors.

In the case of this clone: Its target is not known.

As processed by the authors: ImmunoSEQ only sent back junction sequences with no quality scores, so filtering was done differently. Repertoires were generated with immunoSEQ multiplex PCR, while TCRdb's copy carries only in-frame clones and drops some. The V and J calls and the clone size are those of that table, but D and trimming were determined from the DNA. The data show roughly 2.5 million clones, around nine tenths seen once. The sequencing sample was made of naive CD4+ T cells sorted from blood. The subset is: CD45RA+ positively selected. This sequence joins TRBV10-3 and TRBJ1-1, with 8 nucleotides matching TRBD1. The source of this sequence is a man between 18 and 29 years old in good health. CDR3 bases: TGTGCCATCAGTGCGGACAGGGAGAACACTGAAGCTTTCTTT. It translates to CAISADRENTEAFF.